This is a list of T cell receptor beta chains from one sample in a study of blood T cells in healthy people across ages. TCRdb re-called the 5' RACE reads through MiXCR, storing one row per CDR3 protein. The sample lists about 680,000 distinct CDR3 sequences, 49% seen once, with 30% to 35% in the top ten. Sequenced: blood. The source of these receptors is a woman aged 60 to 75 in good health. Both conserved end residues are part of each CDR3. Each record gives: CDR3 DNA, CDR3 protein, CDR3 length, clone size, J gene, D gene, V gene. A D gene is named only where the DNA matches it firmly. Only some rows state a clone size, as once, few, many or a class for expanded clones.

cdr3_nt: TGCGCCATCAGTGAGTCTTCCGGGAATGGCTACACCTTC; cdr3_aa: CAISESSGNGYTF; cdr3_length: 13; clone_size: -; j_call: TRBJ1-2; d_call: -; v_call: TRBV10-3
cdr3_nt: TGCAGTCCCAGCGAGGTTCAAGGGGCCTACGAGCAGTACTTC; cdr3_aa: CSPSEVQGAYEQYF; cdr3_length: 14; clone_size: -; j_call: TRBJ2-7; d_call: -; v_call: TRBV20-1
cdr3_nt: TGTGCCAGCACCACGACGAGCAGGGGGCGGTTGGAATGGAGCTCTGGGGCCAACGTCCTGACTTTC; cdr3_aa: CASTTTSRGRLEWSSGANVLTF; cdr3_length: 22; clone_size: -; j_call: TRBJ2-6; d_call: TRBD1; v_call: TRBV6-1
cdr3_nt: TGTGCCAGCAGTGTGAGGGACCACCGCACAGATACGCAGTATTTT; cdr3_aa: CASSVRDHRTDTQYF; cdr3_length: 15; clone_size: -; j_call: TRBJ2-3; d_call: -; v_call: TRBV6-1
cdr3_nt: TGTGCCAGCAGCGTAAGCGGACAGCAAAATGAAAAACTTTTTTTT; cdr3_aa: CASSVSGQQNEKLFF; cdr3_length: 15; clone_size: -; j_call: TRBJ1-4; d_call: -; v_call: TRBV7-2
cdr3_nt: TGCGCCAGCAGCCAACAGCTGCTTAACACCGGGGAGCTGTTTTTT; cdr3_aa: CASSQQLLNTGELFF; cdr3_length: 15; clone_size: -; j_call: TRBJ2-2; d_call: -; v_call: TRBV4-3
cdr3_nt: TGTGCCAGCAGCGTCGGACTAGCGGGAGATCCCGGGGAGCTGTTTTTT; cdr3_aa: CASSVGLAGDPGELFF; cdr3_length: 16; clone_size: -; j_call: TRBJ2-2; d_call: TRBD2; v_call: TRBV9
cdr3_nt: TGTGCCAGCAGGAACTCTGGGGCCAACGTCCTGACTTTC; cdr3_aa: CASRNSGANVLTF; cdr3_length: 13; clone_size: many; j_call: TRBJ2-6; d_call: -; v_call: TRBV7-9
cdr3_nt: TGCGCCAGCAGCCTAGGACACCAACAGGGAGAGACCCAGTACTTC; cdr3_aa: CASSLGHQQGETQYF; cdr3_length: 15; clone_size: few; j_call: TRBJ2-5; d_call: -; v_call: TRBV5-1
cdr3_nt: TGTGCCAGCAGCGTTGACGGACAGAGCTCCTACGAGCAGTACTTC; cdr3_aa: CASSVDGQSSYEQYF; cdr3_length: 15; clone_size: few; j_call: TRBJ2-7; d_call: -; v_call: TRBV7-6
cdr3_nt: TGTGCCAGCAGCGTACGCCGACAGGGTAACTCCTACGAGCAGTACTTC; cdr3_aa: CASSVRRQGNSYEQYF; cdr3_length: 16; clone_size: few; j_call: TRBJ2-7; d_call: TRBD1; v_call: TRBV7-9
cdr3_nt: TGCAGTGCCGCCAAGCCTCTAGCGGGAGGTTACTACAATGAGCAGTTCTTC; cdr3_aa: CSAAKPLAGGYYNEQFF; cdr3_length: 17; clone_size: -; j_call: TRBJ2-1; d_call: TRBD2; v_call: TRBV20-1
cdr3_nt: TGCAGCGGGCGGGGGATGGAGACCCAGTACTTC; cdr3_aa: CSGRGMETQYF; cdr3_length: 11; clone_size: few; j_call: TRBJ2-5; d_call: TRBD2; v_call: TRBV29-1
cdr3_nt: TGCAGCGTTGAAGAATCCCCAGCGCAAGAGACCCAGTACTTC; cdr3_aa: CSVEESPAQETQYF; cdr3_length: 14; clone_size: few; j_call: TRBJ2-5; d_call: -; v_call: TRBV29-1
cdr3_nt: TGCGCCAGCAGCCAAGATCCCCGGGACTACCGAGAGCACGAGCAGTACTTC; cdr3_aa: CASSQDPRDYREHEQYF; cdr3_length: 17; clone_size: -; j_call: TRBJ2-7; d_call: TRBD2; v_call: TRBV4-1
cdr3_nt: TGCAGTGCTAGAGATCTCCGTCAGAGCCGCACAGATACGCAGTATTTT; cdr3_aa: CSARDLRQSRTDTQYF; cdr3_length: 16; clone_size: -; j_call: TRBJ2-3; d_call: -; v_call: TRBV20-1
cdr3_nt: TGTGCCAGCAGCCAGGGGTGGTCCGAGGCTCTGTCTGGCTACACCTTC; cdr3_aa: CASSQGWSEALSGYTF; cdr3_length: 16; clone_size: few; j_call: TRBJ1-2; d_call: -; v_call: TRBV12-3/TRBV12-4
cdr3_nt: TGTGCCAGCAGTCGTAATGGAGATACGCAGTATTTT; cdr3_aa: CASSRNGDTQYF; cdr3_length: 12; clone_size: -; j_call: TRBJ2-3; d_call: -; v_call: TRBV6-1
cdr3_nt: TGTGCCAGCAGCCCCGGCCATGGGGAGTGGGGCTACACCTTC; cdr3_aa: CASSPGHGEWGYTF; cdr3_length: 14; clone_size: -; j_call: TRBJ1-2; d_call: -; v_call: TRBV7-9
cdr3_nt: TGCAGTGCTAGACCTCTGGCCCTCCCAACTGAAGCTTTCTTT; cdr3_aa: CSARPLALPTEAFF; cdr3_length: 14; clone_size: few; j_call: TRBJ1-1; d_call: -; v_call: TRBV20-1
cdr3_nt: TGTGCCAGCAGCTGGGGGATAGCCAAAAACATTCAGTACTTC; cdr3_aa: CASSWGIAKNIQYF; cdr3_length: 14; clone_size: few; j_call: TRBJ2-4; d_call: -; v_call: TRBV5-6
cdr3_nt: TGCAGTGCCACTAGCGTCGCTGAATACAATGAGCAGTTCTTC; cdr3_aa: CSATSVAEYNEQFF; cdr3_length: 14; clone_size: -; j_call: TRBJ2-1; d_call: TRBD2; v_call: TRBV20-1
cdr3_nt: TGTGCCAGCAGCTTAGAGAGCAGGGGGAACACTGAAGCTTTCTTT; cdr3_aa: CASSLESRGNTEAFF; cdr3_length: 15; clone_size: -; j_call: TRBJ1-1; d_call: -; v_call: TRBV7-2
cdr3_nt: TGTGCCAGCAGTTTACGACAGCAATCCTACAATGAGCAGTTCTTC; cdr3_aa: CASSLRQQSYNEQFF; cdr3_length: 15; clone_size: -; j_call: TRBJ2-1; d_call: -; v_call: TRBV12-3/TRBV12-4
cdr3_nt: TGTGCCAGCAGGCTAGCGGCTAACTCCTACGAGCAGTACTTC; cdr3_aa: CASRLAANSYEQYF; cdr3_length: 14; clone_size: few; j_call: TRBJ2-7; d_call: TRBD2; v_call: TRBV3-1
cdr3_nt: TGTGCCAGCAGCCCGGGAACAGGGCTAGGCAATCAGCCCCAGCATTTT; cdr3_aa: CASSPGTGLGNQPQHF; cdr3_length: 16; clone_size: many; j_call: TRBJ1-5; d_call: -; v_call: TRBV4-2
cdr3_nt: TGCAGTGCTAGAGACACAGGGATCACTAATGAAAAACTGTTTTTT; cdr3_aa: CSARDTGITNEKLFF; cdr3_length: 15; clone_size: -; j_call: TRBJ1-4; d_call: -; v_call: TRBV20-1
cdr3_nt: TGCAGTGCTGGACGGGACCCTTACCTTTACAATGAGCAGTTCTTC; cdr3_aa: CSAGRDPYLYNEQFF; cdr3_length: 15; clone_size: -; j_call: TRBJ2-1; d_call: -; v_call: TRBV20-1
cdr3_nt: TGCAGTGCTAGGGCTAGCGGGAGAGGCTACGAGCAGTACTTC; cdr3_aa: CSARASGRGYEQYF; cdr3_length: 14; clone_size: once; j_call: TRBJ2-7; d_call: TRBD2; v_call: TRBV20-1
cdr3_nt: TGTGCCAGCAGTTTACCGGAAACATTCTACGAGCAGTACTTC; cdr3_aa: CASSLPETFYEQYF; cdr3_length: 14; clone_size: -; j_call: TRBJ2-7; d_call: -; v_call: TRBV28
cdr3_nt: TGTGCCAGCAGTCCCCTGTTAGGGGGCTATGGCTACACCTTC; cdr3_aa: CASSPLLGGYGYTF; cdr3_length: 14; clone_size: -; j_call: TRBJ1-2; d_call: -; v_call: TRBV27
cdr3_nt: TGCGCCAGCAGCCAAGTGGGAGAGGGACTTTACGAGCAGTACTTC; cdr3_aa: CASSQVGEGLYEQYF; cdr3_length: 15; clone_size: few; j_call: TRBJ2-7; d_call: -; v_call: TRBV4-3
cdr3_nt: TGTGCCAGCAGTTTATACCCCGGGAGACAGGGCAATCAAAACGGCGAGCAGTACTTC; cdr3_aa: CASSLYPGRQGNQNGEQYF; cdr3_length: 19; clone_size: -; j_call: TRBJ2-7; d_call: -; v_call: TRBV28
cdr3_nt: TGTGCCAGCAGCCAAGATCCCGCTACGGATACGCAGTATTTT; cdr3_aa: CASSQDPATDTQYF; cdr3_length: 14; clone_size: many; j_call: TRBJ2-3; d_call: -; v_call: TRBV3-1
cdr3_nt: TGTGCCAGCAGCTTATTTAGCGGGGTGGATACGCAGTATTTT; cdr3_aa: CASSLFSGVDTQYF; cdr3_length: 14; clone_size: once; j_call: TRBJ2-3; d_call: TRBD2; v_call: TRBV11-2
cdr3_nt: TGTGCCAGCAGCCAGGACATAAGCTCCTACAATGAGCAGTTCTTC; cdr3_aa: CASSQDISSYNEQFF; cdr3_length: 15; clone_size: -; j_call: TRBJ2-1; d_call: -; v_call: TRBV28
cdr3_nt: TGTGCCAGCAGCCCCGAAGGGTACTCCTACGAGCAGTACTTC; cdr3_aa: CASSPEGYSYEQYF; cdr3_length: 14; clone_size: few; j_call: TRBJ2-7; d_call: -; v_call: TRBV9
cdr3_nt: TGCAGCGGGGAGTCGACAGTTGGTACAATGAGTGGGGTGCAGTTCTTC; cdr3_aa: CSGESTVGTMSGVQFF; cdr3_length: 16; clone_size: -; j_call: TRBJ2-1; d_call: -; v_call: TRBV29-1
cdr3_nt: TGTGCCAGCAGCTTTCTAGGCGCGCGCTACGAGCAGTACTTC; cdr3_aa: CASSFLGARYEQYF; cdr3_length: 14; clone_size: few; j_call: TRBJ2-7; d_call: -; v_call: TRBV7-9
cdr3_nt: TGTGCCAGCAGCTCGGGGGTGGTTGGGTACGAGCAGTACTTC; cdr3_aa: CASSSGVVGYEQYF; cdr3_length: 14; clone_size: few; j_call: TRBJ2-7; d_call: -; v_call: TRBV7-9
cdr3_nt: TGCGCCAGCAGCCTCAGGACAGGGGGCGCCTACGAGCAGTACTTC; cdr3_aa: CASSLRTGGAYEQYF; cdr3_length: 15; clone_size: -; j_call: TRBJ2-7; d_call: TRBD1; v_call: TRBV4-3
cdr3_nt: TGTGCCAGCTCACCCCAACGGGGACTGACACCCTACGGGCAGTACTTC; cdr3_aa: CASSPQRGLTPYGQYF; cdr3_length: 16; clone_size: -; j_call: TRBJ2-7; d_call: -; v_call: TRBV18
cdr3_nt: TGCAGTGCGGAATGGACTAGCGGGAGAGGGGAGACCCAGTACTTC; cdr3_aa: CSAEWTSGRGETQYF; cdr3_length: 15; clone_size: few; j_call: TRBJ2-5; d_call: TRBD2; v_call: TRBV20-1
cdr3_nt: TGCAGTGCTAGTGCTGGCTTCAACGAGCAGTACTTC; cdr3_aa: CSASAGFNEQYF; cdr3_length: 12; clone_size: many; j_call: TRBJ2-7; d_call: -; v_call: TRBV20-1
cdr3_nt: TGTGCCAGCAGCCCGGTCTCTGGCTACACCTTC; cdr3_aa: CASSPVSGYTF; cdr3_length: 11; clone_size: few; j_call: TRBJ1-2; d_call: -; v_call: TRBV7-9
cdr3_nt: TGTGCCAGCAGTCCCCCTCATGGACAGTACCAAGAGACCCAGTACTTC; cdr3_aa: CASSPPHGQYQETQYF; cdr3_length: 16; clone_size: -; j_call: TRBJ2-5; d_call: -; v_call: TRBV12-3/TRBV12-4
cdr3_nt: TGTGCCAGCGGCAGGTCAATACAGTACTTC; cdr3_aa: CASGRSIQYF; cdr3_length: 10; clone_size: -; j_call: TRBJ2-5; d_call: -; v_call: TRBV12-3/TRBV12-4
cdr3_nt: TGCGCCAGCAGCTTGGCCGGTCGGTCCACAAACATTCAGTACTTC; cdr3_aa: CASSLAGRSTNIQYF; cdr3_length: 15; clone_size: -; j_call: TRBJ2-4; d_call: -; v_call: TRBV5-1
cdr3_nt: TGTGCCAGCAGCTTTCCCCCTAGCGGGACACAGTTCTTC; cdr3_aa: CASSFPPSGTQFF; cdr3_length: 13; clone_size: -; j_call: TRBJ2-1; d_call: TRBD2; v_call: TRBV7-2
cdr3_nt: TGTGCCAGCTCACCTTCAGGACAGGGGGAGTATGGCTACACCTTC; cdr3_aa: CASSPSGQGEYGYTF; cdr3_length: 15; clone_size: -; j_call: TRBJ1-2; d_call: TRBD1; v_call: TRBV18
cdr3_nt: TGTGCCAGCAGCTCGACTAGCGCCTCCTACAATGAGCAGTTCTTC; cdr3_aa: CASSSTSASYNEQFF; cdr3_length: 15; clone_size: -; j_call: TRBJ2-1; d_call: TRBD2; v_call: TRBV7-2